This entry lists 9 T cell receptor beta chains sequenced from one sample in a study of T cells expressing NK-cell markers. TCRdb reprocessed the 5' RACE reads, keeping one entry per CDR3 protein, no DNA. The sample's table shows 160,000 or so distinct CDR3 sequences. The sample taken for sequencing was blood T cells: a sorted CD56 or NKG2C T cell subset, CD4+ or CD8+ T cells, or bulk PBMC T cells (not recorded which). Receptors were obtained from a woman between 18 and 75 years old in good health.

The gene calls are TRBV20-1 and TRBJ1-3; TCRdb returns TRBD1, unconfirmable since there is no DNA. Germline loops: CDR1 DFQATT, CDR2 SNEGSKA (reference sequence). The CDR3 length is 13 residues. The chain's CDR3 is CSAKQGGRNTIYF.

The rearrangement uses TRBV18 and TRBJ2-6; TCRdb lists TRBD1, though no DNA is available to test this call. This CDR3 spans 15 amino acids. Germline CDR1 is KGHSH and CDR2 is LQKENI. The CDR3 is CASSPTGTGANVLTF.

The rearrangement joins TRBV3-1 to TRBJ2-7. Germline lookup yields CDR1 LGHDT and CDR2 YNNKEL (reference sequence). The CDR3 spans 14 residues. This chain's CDR3 is CASSQYRGTYEQYF.

This chain's CDR3 is CASSSPLAGEEQFF. The V gene is TRBV19, the J gene TRBJ2-1; TCRdb gives TRBD2 as the D gene, but with no DNA this cannot be confirmed. Germline V gene sequence: CDR1 LNHDA, CDR2 SQIVND (reference sequence). This CDR3 has 14 residues.

The genes are TRBV11-1 and TRBJ2-5. The CDR3 extends over 13 amino acids. Germline CDR1 SGHAT, CDR2 FQDESV (reference sequence). The chain's CDR3 is CASSRGLGETQYF.

The chain joins TRBV3-1 to TRBJ2-2. The germline CDR1 and CDR2 sequences are LGHDT and YNNKEL (reference sequence). There are 15 residues in the CDR3. The CDR3 sequence: CASSQELGWAGELFF.

This rearrangement joins TRBV27 to TRBJ2-1; TCRdb names TRBD1, which stays unverified in the absence of DNA. Germline lookup yields CDR1 MNHEY and CDR2 SMNVEV (reference sequence). The CDR3 extends over 15 amino acids. CDR3 in amino acids: CASSLTAGDVHEQFF.

The J gene is TRBJ2-3, the V gene TRBV10-3; TCRdb's D gene call, TRBD2, goes unchecked for lack of DNA. Germline CDR1 reads ENHRY; CDR2 reads SYGVKD. There are 13 residues in the CDR3. The CDR3 here is CAISPGPTDTQYF.

This chain links TRBV12-3 or TRBV12-4 with TRBJ2-5; TCRdb's D call, TRBD2, is unchecked because there is no DNA. The CDR3 consists of 15 residues. The CDR3 is CASSFRQGKGETQYF.